Presented here are 27 T cell receptor beta chains from one specimen sequenced in a study of T cell responses to AZD1222 COVID-19 vaccine. Assay: immunoSEQ multiplex PCR; the TCRdb copy retains only in-frame clones and omits some. The sample lists 85,000 to 130,000 clones, approximately 87% seen once, with around 3.2% in the top ten. The material was peripheral blood, obtained on day 0 of AZD1222 vaccination. The source is an adult in good health.

J is TRBJ1-1 and V is TRBV15, with D hard to call. V was clipped by 0 bases and J by 11 bases, with 10 bases between them. The CDR3 loop spans 12 amino acids. CDR1 is LNHNV, CDR2 YYDKDF, per germline (reference sequence). The chain's CDR3 is CATSRDGRRAFF. DNA of the CDR3: TGTGCCACCAGCAGAGATGGGCGGAGGGCTTTCTTT.

Here the CDR3 reads CASRFRFSEAFF. DNA of the CDR3: TGTGCCAGTAGATTCAGGTTTTCTGAAGCTTTCTTT. This sequence joins TRBV19 and TRBJ1-1; D not certain. Germline-derived CDR1 and CDR2 are LNHDA and SQIVND (reference sequence). The CDR3 runs 12 residues. Trimming pared 6 bases from V and 6 bases from J, leaving 11 bases between.

This chain links TRBV7-9 with TRBJ1-1; D is uncertain. Trimming took 1 base from V and 4 from J, leaving 13 bases between them. Germline V gene data show CDR1 as SEHNR and CDR2 as FQNEAQ (reference sequence). The CDR3 covers 15 residues. DNA for the CDR3: TGTGCCAGCAGCTTAGGGTCACGGGGAATCACTGAAGCTTTCTTT. Translated: CASSLGSRGITEAFF.

The rearrangement links TRBV4-1 to TRBJ2-3; 7 bases match TRBD2. In germline, CDR1 is MGHRA, CDR2 YSYEKL. CDR3 length: 16 amino acids. With 3 bases clipped from V and 0 bases from J, the junction kept 6 bases outside the gene matches. The CDR3 protein is CASSHGLADSTDTQYF. The DNA for the CDR3 is TGCGCCAGCAGCCATGGCCTAGCGGATAGCACAGATACGCAGTATTTT.

This clone was detected only a few times. The rearrangement links TRBV6-5 to TRBJ1-2; D unclear. V was trimmed by 6 bases and J by 0 bases, leaving 14 bases between them. Per germline, CDR1 MNHEY and CDR2 SVGAGI. This CDR3 region has 15 residues. CDR3 residues: CASRSSWEANYGYTF. For the CDR3, the DNA is TGTGCCAGCAGGAGCTCGTGGGAAGCTAACTATGGCTACACCTTC.

This rearrangement joins TRBV7-3 to TRBJ1-2, with a tentative D call TRBD1 (6 bases). Germline-derived CDR1 and CDR2 are SGHTA and FQGTGA. This CDR3 has 14 residues. Trimming removed 5 bases at V and 7 bases at J, with 17 bases between. The CDR3, as DNA: TGTGCCAGCAGCCCCGAGATACAGGGAGGTGGCTACACCTTC. It translates to CASSPEIQGGGYTF.

The V gene is TRBV11-3, the J gene TRBJ2-1; D unclear. Trimming pared 0 bases from V and 3 bases from J, leaving 3 bases between. Germline CDR1 SGHNT, CDR2 YENEEA. There are 13 residues in the CDR3. The CDR3 loop is CASSLDGYNEQFF. The CDR3, as DNA: TGTGCCAGCAGCTTAGATGGCTACAATGAGCAGTTCTTC. Using reference TRBV11-3 and TRBJ2-1 for the parts outside the CDR3, the full variable domain is EAGVVQSPRYKIIEKKQPVAFWCNPISGHNTLYWYLQNLGQGPELLIRYENEEAVDDSQLPKDRFSAERLKGVDSTLKIQPAELGDSAVYLCASSLDGYNEQFFGPGTRLTVL.

V usage is TRBV7-2 and J usage is TRBJ1-2; TRBD1 is a possible D gene (6 bases). Germline loops: CDR1 SGHTA, CDR2 FQGNSA. The V end lost 5 bases, the J end lost 3 bases, and 19 bases lay between the germline ends. The CDR3 extends over 16 amino acids. The CDR3, as DNA: TGTGCCAGCAGCGTCGGGCTGGGGGCCTCTGACTATGGCTACACCTTC. Residues: CASSVGLGASDYGYTF.

The chain links TRBV6-5 to TRBJ2-5; 10 nucleotides align to TRBD2. The CDR3 length is 14 residues. Trimming cost V 5 bases and J 5 bases; bases outside gene matches: 5. In germline, CDR1 is MNHEY, CDR2 SVGAGI. Written as DNA, the CDR3 is TGTGCCAGCAGTCCAGCGGGGGGGCTTGAGACCCAGTACTTC. It encodes CASSPAGGLETQYF.

The V and J genes are TRBV3-1 (or the pseudogene TRBV3-2) and TRBJ2-7; D is uncertain. The CDR3 sequence is 14 residues long. The germline V and J ends were trimmed by 0 bases and 0 bases, with 6 bases remaining between them. Germline V gene lookup returns CDR1 LGHDT and CDR2 YNNKEL (reference sequence). The DNA of the CDR3 is TGTGCCAGCAGCCAAGATCGTTCCTCCTACGAGCAGTACTTC. Protein product: CASSQDRSSYEQYF.

This clone was observed a few times. V is TRBV9 and J is TRBJ2-2; D possibly matches TRBD1 or TRBD2 (5 bases each). Germline CDR1 and CDR2: SGDLS and YYNGEE. Trimming stripped 3 bases from V and 4 bases from J, with 13 bases between. The CDR3 runs 15 residues. The CDR3 DNA reads TGTGCCAGCAGCGCCCGAGAGGGGAGCACCGGGGAGCTGTTTTTT. As protein: CASSAREGSTGELFF.

The rearrangement links TRBV28 to TRBJ1-3; tentative D call: TRBD1 (5 bases). Germline V gene sequence: CDR1 MDHEN, CDR2 SYDVKM. The CDR3 is 15 residues long. The V end was cut by 7 bases, the J end by 2 bases, with 15 bases between. The CDR3 sequence is CASTSLRGPGNTIYF. In nucleotides, the CDR3 is TGTGCCAGCACCTCCCTTAGGGGTCCTGGAAACACCATATATTTT.

The rearrangement joins TRBV4-3 to TRBJ1-4, with D unclear. Trimming stripped 0 bases from V and 8 bases from J, with 13 bases between. CDR3 length: 15 amino acids. Per germline, CDR1 LGHNA and CDR2 YSLEER. The CDR3 sequence: CASSQDPPGGEKLFF. The CDR3, as DNA: TGCGCCAGCAGCCAAGATCCCCCCGGAGGGGAAAAACTGTTTTTT.

The chain recombines TRBV27 with TRBJ2-7, with a possible D match to TRBD2 (6 bases). The germline gives CDR1 MNHEY, CDR2 SMNVEV (reference sequence). V was clipped by 9 bases and J by 9 bases, with 15 bases between them. The CDR3 runs to 11 residues. The CDR3 region is CARTGEGGQYF. CDR3 nucleotide sequence: TGTGCCAGAACGGGAGAAGGCGGGCAGTACTTC.

The CDR3 here is CAWSVPWWREMELFF. In DNA form, the CDR3 reads TGTGCCTGGAGTGTACCGTGGTGGAGAGAAATGGAACTGTTTTTT. The chain is built from TRBV30 and TRBJ1-4; D remains ambiguous. Trimming pared 0 bases from V and 12 bases from J, leaving 20 bases between. Germline values: CDR1 GTSNPN, CDR2 SVGIG (reference sequence). The CDR3 totals 15 residues. The whole variable domain, filled in from reference TRBV30 and TRBJ1-4, reads SQTIHQWPATLVQPVGSPLSLECTVEGTSNPNLYWYRQAAGRGLQLLFYSVGIGQISSEVPQNLSASRPQDRQFILSSKKLLLSDSGFYLCAWSVPWWREMELFFGSGTQLSVL.

The V and J genes are TRBV3-1 (or the pseudogene TRBV3-2) and TRBJ2-1; tentative D call: TRBD2 (5 bases). Trimming removed 1 base from V and 15 bases from J, with 28 bases in between. Germline loops: CDR1 LGHDT, CDR2 YNNKEL (reference sequence). This CDR3 region has 17 residues. The CDR3 here is CASSQAVDIAWSGAAFF. CDR3 in DNA: TGTGCCAGCAGCCAAGCTGTCGACATAGCGTGGTCGGGTGCCGCGTTCTTC.

This chain links TRBV4-2 with TRBJ2-5; 7 positions agree with TRBD2. Per the germline V gene, CDR1 is LGHNA and CDR2 is YNFKEQ. This CDR3 contains 16 residues. Trimming removed 3 bases from V and 2 bases from J; junction bases left unmatched: 9. The CDR3 region is CASSHLPGGSQETQYF. The CDR3 DNA sequence: TGTGCCAGCAGCCACCTCCCCGGCGGGAGTCAAGAGACCCAGTACTTC.

The chain couples TRBV29-1 to TRBJ1-1; D unresolved. Germline V gene data show CDR1 as SQVTM and CDR2 as ANQGSEA. Trimming took 6 bases from V and 7 from J, leaving 12 bases between them. The CDR3 contains 11 residues. CDR3 sequence reads: CSVNPASEAFF. The CDR3 coding sequence is TGCAGCGTGAACCCCGCCAGTGAAGCTTTCTTT.

This clone was observed a handful of times. The V call is TRBV29-1, the J call TRBJ1-5; D remains unclear. This CDR3 is 13 amino acids long. CDR1 and CDR2 (germline): SQVTM, ANQGSEA. The germline V and J ends were trimmed by 4 bases and 2 bases, with 9 bases remaining between them. CDR3 bases: TGCAGCGTTGCTTTTAGTGGCAATCAGCCCCAGCATTTT. This translates into CSVAFSGNQPQHF.

This clone has only one observation. The V gene is TRBV29-1, the J gene TRBJ2-3; 9 positions match TRBD1. The CDR3 totals 13 residues. The germline CDR1 and CDR2 sequences are SQVTM and ANQGSEA. The V gene end was trimmed by 6 bases and the J gene end by 9 bases; junction bases not matched to a gene: 10. The CDR3 sequence: CSVVQGALGTQYF. DNA of the CDR3: TGCAGCGTGGTACAGGGGGCCCTAGGAACGCAGTATTTT.

The genes are TRBV9 and TRBJ2-7; no reliable D call. The CDR3 is 14 amino acids. Germline CDR1 SGDLS, CDR2 YYNGEE. Trimming shortened V by 0 bases and J by 2 bases, and 9 bases separated the two germline ends. The CDR3 DNA sequence: TGTGCCAGCAGCGTAGGTCCCGGGCCCTACGAGCAGTACTTC. It yields the protein CASSVGPGPYEQYF. The complete variable domain, with remaining parts taken from reference TRBV9 and TRBJ2-7, reads DSGVTQTPKHLITATGQRVTLRCSPRSGDLSVYWYQQSLDQGLQFLIQYYNGEERAKGNILERFSAQQFPDLHSELNLSSLELGDSALYFCASSVGPGPYEQYFGPGTRLTVT.

The chain carries TRBV7-2 and TRBJ1-1; possible D gene TRBD1, 6 bases. Germline V gene data show CDR1 as SGHTA and CDR2 as FQGNSA. V gave up 4 bases and J gave up 2 bases, with 14 bases separating them. The length of the CDR3 is 15 residues. The CDR3 loop reads CASSYRGGPNTEAFF. The CDR3 DNA sequence: TGTGCCAGCAGCTACCGGGGGGGGCCCAACACTGAAGCTTTCTTT.

The J gene is TRBJ1-6, the V gene TRBV9, with 7 bases that match TRBD1. The CDR3 contains 13 residues. Trimming took 7 bases from V and 7 from J; bases not matched to a gene: 5. Germline CDR1 reads SGDLS; CDR2 reads YYNGEE. The CDR3 is CASQDRWNSPLHF. CDR3 DNA sequence: TGTGCCAGCCAGGACAGGTGGAATTCACCCCTCCACTTT.

J is TRBJ1-5 and V is TRBV6-5, with D unresolved. Germline V gene data show CDR1 as MNHEY and CDR2 as SVGAGI. Between the trimmed V and J ends, which lost 5 bases and 0 bases, there was a span of 8 bases. There are 14 residues in the CDR3. CDR3 residues: CASSPTFSNQPQHF. The CDR3 DNA reads as TGTGCCAGCAGTCCGACATTTAGCAATCAGCCCCAGCATTTT.

V gene TRBV4-2 combines with J gene TRBJ1-1; tentatively, D is TRBD1 (6 bases). The V end was cut by 1 base, the J end by 7 bases, with 16 bases between. Germline CDR1 LGHNA, CDR2 YNFKEQ. There are 15 residues in the CDR3. The CDR3 here is CASSQVGQRSIEAFF. In nucleotides, the CDR3 is TGTGCCAGCAGCCAAGTCGGACAGAGGTCTATTGAAGCTTTCTTT.

V is TRBV5-1 and J is TRBJ2-1, with TRBD1 matching over 7 bases. Germline-derived CDR1 and CDR2 are SGHRS and YFSETQ. Trimming cost V 0 bases and J 9 bases; bases outside gene matches: 3. CDR3 length: 13 residues. CDR3 in amino acids: CASSLARDSEQFF. The CDR3 DNA reads as TGCGCCAGCAGCTTGGCCCGGGACAGTGAGCAGTTCTTC.

The chain has TRBV21-1 and TRBJ2-7; the table's D call TRBD2 went unverified against the DNA. TRBV21-1 is recorded as a pseudogene. The CDR3 has 12 amino acids. CDR3 nucleotide sequence: TGTGCCAGCAGCGCTACTGCCCCCGAGCAGTACTTC. Encoded protein: CASSATAPEQYF.